This T cell receptor beta chain was found in a study of beta chain features in type 1 diabetes. General study points: The study found moderately but significantly shorter TCRB CDR3s in all four CD4+ subsets of Type 1 diabetes patients.

V lost 4 bases, J lost 3 bases, and 1 base stayed unmatched. The CDR3 consists of 15 residues. Germline lookup yields CDR1 SGHAT and CDR2 FQNNGV. Expressed TCRB transcripts were sequenced, since all the RNA that had been isolated was reverse transcribed. Generated by immunoSEQ multiplex PCR, the TCRdb table keeps only in-frame clones and is missing some. The table lists 600,000 to 700,000 clones, roughly 12% of them singletons. As to this clone: Its antigen is undetermined.

The sequence derives from a man under 40 with type 1 diabetes. The sequencing sample was made of naive CD4+ T cells from blood. This chain joins TRBV11-2 and TRBJ2-7, with 15 bases matching TRBD2. CDR3 in amino acids: CASSSGLAGGYEQYF. The CDR3 nucleotides read TGTGCCAGCAGCTCGGGACTAGCGGGGGGCTACGAGCAGTACTTC. Based on the CDR3 plus reference TRBV11-2 and TRBJ2-7, the full variable domain is EAGVAQSPRYKIIEKRQSVAFWCNPISGHATLYWYQQILGQGPKLLIQFQNNGVVDDSQLPKDRFSAERLKGVDSTLKIQPAKLEDSAVYLCASSSGLAGGYEQYFGPGTRLTVT.